These 19 T cell receptor beta chains originate from one sample sequenced in a study of shared clonotypes between healthy human individuals. This table comes from immunoSEQ multiplex PCR, and its TCRdb copy is limited to in-frame clones, with some not included. The sample contains approximately 2.1 million clones, roughly 93% of which appear only once. Sequenced sample: naive CD4+ T cells from PBMCs. The subset is: CD45RA+ positively selected. These receptors were taken from a man younger than 35 in good health. Some clones in this sample may be carry-over from other donors' samples.

The gene calls are TRBV28 and TRBJ2-2, with TRBD2 identical over 8 bases. The junction had 9 bases not matched to a gene; V was cut back by 5 bases and J by 7 bases. CDR3 length: 15 residues. The V gene's germline CDR1 is MDHEN and CDR2 SYDVKM. The CDR3 coding sequence is TGTGCCAGCAGTAGCGGGAGCCCCGGGAACGGGGAGCTGTTTTTT. This gives the protein CASSSGSPGNGELFF. The full variable domain, in which reference TRBV28 and TRBJ2-2 provide the parts outside the CDR3, is DVKVTQSSRYLVKRTGEKVFLECVQDMDHENMFWYRQDPGLGLRLIYFSYDVKMKEKGDIPEGYSVSREKKERFSLILESASTNQTSMYLCASSSGSPGNGELFFGEGSRLTVL.

The genes are TRBV28 and TRBJ1-2, with 10 bases matching TRBD1. CDR1 MDHEN and CDR2 SYDVKM come from the germline V gene. With V trimmed by 5 bases and J by 2 bases, 5 bases remained unmatched. The CDR3 has 15 amino acids. The CDR3, as DNA: TGTGCCAGCAGTCACGGGGGACAGGGGAACTATGGCTACACCTTC. Protein: CASSHGGQGNYGYTF.

The chain couples TRBV5-1 to TRBJ2-1; D unresolved. Germline CDR1 and CDR2: SGHRS and YFSETQ. V gave up 1 base and J gave up 7 bases, with 18 bases separating them. The CDR3 runs 16 residues. The CDR3 spells CASSLSGISTLNEQFF. DNA of the CDR3: TGCGCCAGCAGCTTGAGTGGGATCAGCACACTTAATGAGCAGTTCTTC.

J is TRBJ2-5 and V is TRBV6-5, with D unclear. CDR3 size: 11 residues. Germline V gene lookup returns CDR1 MNHEY and CDR2 SVGAGI. Trimming removed 6 bases at V and 7 bases at J, with 9 bases between. The CDR3 loop is CASRELWTQYF. CDR3 nucleotides: TGTGCCAGCAGGGAACTCTGGACCCAGTACTTC.

This sequence joins TRBV9 and TRBJ1-4; D is possibly TRBD1 (5 bases). This CDR3 contains 15 residues. The germline V gene has CDR1 SGDLS and CDR2 YYNGEE. V was shortened by 3 bases and J by 4 bases, with 13 bases between the two germline ends. CDR3 residues: CASSGGGTYNEKLFF. The CDR3 DNA sequence: TGTGCCAGCAGCGGTGGCGGGACTTATAATGAAAAACTGTTTTTT.

J is TRBJ2-1 and V is TRBV5-1; D uncertain. The CDR3 length is 14 residues. CDR1 is SGHRS and CDR2 is YFSETQ in the germline V gene. Trimming removed 0 bases from V and 5 bases from J, with 9 bases in between. The chain's CDR3 is CASSLGSQNNEQFF. The CDR3 region has the DNA TGCGCCAGCAGCTTGGGTTCTCAGAACAATGAGCAGTTCTTC.

This clone was counted a few times. This chain uses TRBV9 with TRBJ1-1, with TRBD1 matching over 7 bases. CDR3 length: 12 amino acids. CDR1 and CDR2 from the germline V gene are SGDLS and YYNGEE. The V gene end was trimmed by 4 bases and the J gene end by 6 bases; junction bases not matched to a gene: 3. The CDR3 sequence is CASSLGTAEAFF. CDR3 coding DNA: TGTGCCAGCAGCCTCGGGACAGCTGAAGCTTTCTTT.

The chain combines TRBV7-9 with TRBJ1-1, with D perhaps TRBD1 (6 bases). V was pared by 2 bases and J by 3 bases, with 13 bases between. Germline assignment: CDR1 SEHNR and CDR2 FQNEAQ (reference sequence). The CDR3 runs to 15 residues. Here the CDR3 reads CASSLTGGSYTEAFF. The CDR3 DNA follows: TGTGCCAGCAGCTTAACCGGGGGCTCTTACACTGAAGCTTTCTTT.

The V gene is TRBV28, the J gene TRBJ2-2, with 12 bases matching TRBD2. CDR3 length: 15 residues. V was clipped by 5 bases and J by 7 bases; unmatched bases: 5. CDR1 and CDR2 (germline): MDHEN, SYDVKM. CDR3 DNA: TGTGCCAGCAGTCTAGCGGGAGGGCCCAACGGGGAGCTGTTTTTT. It yields the protein CASSLAGGPNGELFF.

This chain links TRBV30 with TRBJ2-1; D possibly uses TRBD1 or TRBD2 (6 bases each). This CDR3 has 16 amino acids. From germline, CDR1 is GTSNPN and CDR2 SVGIG (reference sequence). V lost 4 bases to trimming and J lost 4 bases, with 20 bases between them. The CDR3 is CAWTIQGGRIYNEQFF. CDR3 nucleotide sequence: TGTGCCTGGACTATACAAGGGGGGAGGATATACAATGAGCAGTTCTTC.

This rearrangement joins TRBV5-1 to TRBJ2-4; D might be TRBD1 or TRBD2, each matching 5 bases. The CDR3 runs to 17 residues. Trimming took 0 bases from V and 5 from J, leaving 18 bases between them. Germline V lookup: CDR1 SGHRS, CDR2 YFSETQ. CDR3 sequence reads: CASSLVGAERGQNIQYF. In DNA, the CDR3 is TGCGCCAGCAGCTTGGTTGGGGCGGAGAGGGGCCAAAACATTCAGTACTTC. The full variable domain, with the rest looked up from reference TRBV5-1 and TRBJ2-4, is KAGVTQTPRYLIKTRGQQVTLSCSPISGHRSVSWYQQTPGQGLQFLFEYFSETQRNKGNFPGRFSGRQFSNSRSEMNVSTLELGDSALYLCASSLVGAERGQNIQYFGAGTRLSVL.

The chain is built from TRBV4-2 and TRBJ1-5, with a possible D match to TRBD1 (6 bases). Trimming left V 1 base short and J 1 base short, with 17 bases between. The CDR3 is made up of 18 amino acids. Germline V gene data show CDR1 as LGHNA and CDR2 as YNFKEQ. CDR3 protein: CASSQVGGDTGSNQPQHF. The CDR3 DNA follows: TGTGCCAGCAGCCAAGTTGGAGGGGACACCGGCAGCAATCAGCCCCAGCATTTT.

This clone was detected only a few times. The rearrangement joins TRBV2 to TRBJ1-4; no clear D. Trimming took off 6 bases at V and 5 bases at J, with 10 bases between the two ends. The V gene's germline CDR1 is SNHLY and CDR2 FYNNEI. CDR3 length equals 13 residues. CDR3 residues: CASRRLGNEKLFF. In DNA form, the CDR3 reads TGTGCCAGCAGGCGGCTGGGGAATGAAAAACTGTTTTTT.

Remarks on this clone: Other DNA sequences from this sample encode an identical CDR3 as well. CDR3 loop: CASSLAGQGRETQYF. For the CDR3, the DNA is TGCGCCAGCAGCTTGGCCGGGCAGGGGAGAGAGACCCAGTACTTC. The chain carries TRBV5-1 and TRBJ2-5, with D perhaps TRBD1 (6 bases). With 0 bases removed from V and 4 bases from J, the gap between germline ends came to 13 bases. CDR1 is SGHRS, CDR2 YFSETQ, per germline. The CDR3 runs 15 residues.

V usage is TRBV7-3 and J usage is TRBJ2-6; weak D call: TRBD1 (6 bases). The V end was cut by 5 bases, the J end by 0 bases, with 8 bases between. Germline values: CDR1 SGHTA, CDR2 FQGTGA. This CDR3 region has 15 residues. Here the CDR3 DNA reads TGTGCCAGCAGCGAGGACAGCTCTGGGGCCAACGTCCTGACTTTC. This encodes CASSEDSSGANVLTF.

CDR3: CASSPGQPGNTIYF. The CDR3 coding sequence is TGTGCCAGCAGCCCGGGACAGCCTGGAAACACCATATATTTT. The genes are TRBV4-2 and TRBJ1-3; 7 bases map to TRBD1. The length of the CDR3 is 14 residues. Germline V gene data show CDR1 as LGHNA and CDR2 as YNFKEQ. V was pared by 4 bases and J by 2 bases, with 2 bases of the junction left unmatched.

The chain combines TRBV7-2 with TRBJ1-1, with D uncertain. Germline CDR1 is SGHTA and CDR2 is FQGNSA. Trimming removed 5 bases at V and 2 bases at J, with 15 bases between. The CDR3 contains 15 residues. This chain's CDR3 is CASSISGPLNTEAFF. CDR3 in DNA: TGTGCCAGCAGCATTTCCGGACCCTTAAACACTGAAGCTTTCTTT.

J is TRBJ1-1 and V is TRBV7-7, with a weak D call TRBD1 (6 bases). Trimming took 6 bases from V and 11 from J, leaving 19 bases between them. Germline V lookup: CDR1 SSHAT, CDR2 FNYEAQ (reference sequence). CDR3 length: 13 residues. CDR3 coding DNA: TGTGCCAGCAGTTATACTCGGGGGGCGCCGGCTTTCTTT. This sequence encodes CASSYTRGAPAFF.

The V call is TRBV11-3, the J call TRBJ2-7; TRBD1 might be the D (6 bases). This CDR3 spans 15 amino acids. The germline V and J ends were trimmed by 5 bases and 1 base, with 15 bases remaining between them. Germline CDR1 is SGHNT and CDR2 is YENEEA. The CDR3 DNA reads as TGTGCCAGCAGCCCCGCAGCGGACAGATCCTACGAGCAGTACTTC. This gives the protein CASSPAADRSYEQYF.